The next 18 T cell receptor beta chains were all read from a single sample in a study of OX40 agonist ivuxolimab in advanced cancers. TCRdb's table, derived via immunoSEQ multiplex PCR, lists solely in-frame clones and lacks some. The sample carries about 88,000 clones, approximately 85% recorded once. Sequencing was performed on CD4+ or CD8+ T cells sorted from blood, taken in a trial of the OX40 agonist ivuxolimab. All receptors derive from an adult with an advanced solid tumor such as melanoma, head and neck, liver or kidney cancer.

J is TRBJ2-3 and V is TRBV11-2; D not resolved. The CDR3 covers 15 residues. V was shortened by 5 bases and J by 0 bases, with 12 bases between the two germline ends. CDR1 SGHAT and CDR2 FQNNGV come from the germline V gene. The CDR3 DNA reads as TGTGCCAGCAGCAGGAGTACCCCCAGCACAGATACGCAGTATTTT. Its protein is CASSRSTPSTDTQYF.

In this sample, this clone turned up once. The CDR3 sequence: CASSLNPLSYEQYF. The CDR3 nucleotides are TGTGCCAGTAGTCTTAACCCACTCTCCTACGAGCAGTACTTC. V usage is TRBV19 and J usage is TRBJ2-7, with no clear D. The V gene lost 5 bases and the J gene lost 0 bases, with 11 bases spanning the gap. The germline CDR1 and CDR2 sequences are LNHDA and SQIVND (reference sequence). This CDR3 spans 14 amino acids. The full variable domain, in which reference TRBV19 and TRBJ2-7 provide the parts outside the CDR3, is DGGITQSPKYLFRKEGQNVTLSCEQNLNHDAMYWYRQDPGQGLRLIYYSQIVNDFQKGDIAEGYSVSREKKESFPLTVTSAQKNPTAFYLCASSLNPLSYEQYFGPGTRLTVT.

The CDR3 sequence is CASSWGQSEQFF. In DNA, the CDR3 is TGTGCCAGCAGCTGGGGGCAATCTGAGCAGTTCTTC. The genes are TRBV7-3 and TRBJ2-1, with D maybe TRBD1 (6 bases). V was clipped by 4 bases and J by 9 bases, with 10 bases between them. This CDR3 has 12 residues. Germline V gene sequence: CDR1 SGHTA, CDR2 FQGTGA.

The V gene is TRBV11-2, the J gene TRBJ1-1; the D is unclear. V lost 1 base and J lost 2, with 11 bases in between. Per the germline V gene, CDR1 is SGHAT and CDR2 is FQNNGV. This CDR3 has 15 residues. DNA for the CDR3: TGTGCCAGCAGCTTAGCCCGGGGTGGTAACACTGAAGCTTTCTTT. Protein sequence: CASSLARGGNTEAFF.

The chain uses TRBV4-2 and TRBJ2-1; TRBD2 matches 8 bases. The CDR3 is 17 residues long. With 0 bases clipped from V and 10 bases from J, the junction kept 14 bases outside the gene matches. Germline CDR1 is LGHNA and CDR2 is YNFKEQ. DNA for the CDR3: TGTGCCAGCAGCCAAGATTATGGAAACGACGGGAGGGTAGAGCAGTTCTTC. Protein product: CASSQDYGNDGRVEQFF.

The chain is built from TRBV5-1 and TRBJ1-1; D call uncertain. This CDR3 has 12 amino acids. Germline-derived CDR1 and CDR2 are SGHRS and YFSETQ. V gave up 5 bases and J gave up 1 base, with 6 bases separating them. CDR3 protein: CASRGKNTEAFF. CDR3 nucleotides: TGCGCCAGCAGAGGAAAGAACACTGAAGCTTTCTTT.

CDR3 residues: CASSLRGGQETQYF. In nucleotides, the CDR3 is TGTGCCAGCAGCTTGCGGGGGGGACAAGAGACCCAGTACTTC. V is TRBV5-4 and J is TRBJ2-5; 8 nucleotides align to TRBD2. The ends lost 1 base at V and 2 bases at J; junction bases unmatched: 1. Per germline, CDR1 SGHNT and CDR2 YYREEE (reference sequence). The CDR3 is 14 residues long.

The chain joins TRBV5-4 to TRBJ2-1, with TRBD2 matching 13 bases. The germline gives CDR1 SGHNT, CDR2 YYREEE (reference sequence). V dropped 4 bases and J dropped 3; count of bases not matched to a gene: 7. The CDR3 loop spans 17 amino acids. CDR3 protein: CASSPGRTSGGYNEQFF. The CDR3 region has the DNA TGTGCCAGCAGCCCAGGACGGACTAGCGGGGGCTACAATGAGCAGTTCTTC. The variable domain in full, with the rest retrieved from reference TRBV5-4 and TRBJ2-1, is ETGVTQSPTHLIKTRGQQVTLRCSSQSGHNTVSWYQQALGQGPQFIFQYYREEENGRGNFPPRFSGLQFPNYSSELNVNALELDDSALYLCASSPGRTSGGYNEQFFGPGTRLTVL.

This clone occurred a few times. V usage is TRBV20-1 and J usage is TRBJ1-1; D not certain. The CDR3 is 9 amino acids. Trimming stripped 6 bases from V and 10 bases from J, with 9 bases between. CDR1 and CDR2 from the germline V gene are DFQATT and SNEGSKA (reference sequence). Here the CDR3 DNA reads TGCAGTGCAGGGTCCGCAGCTTTCTTT. This codes for CSAGSAAFF.

The chain combines TRBV16 with TRBJ2-2, with D hard to call. From germline, CDR1 is KGHSY and CDR2 FQNENV. V gave up 0 bases and J gave up 6 bases, with 5 bases separating them. The CDR3 has 13 residues. CDR3 DNA sequence: TGTGCCAGCAGCCAATCGTCGTCCGGGGAGCTGTTTTTT. The encoded protein is CASSQSSSGELFF.

The chain employs TRBV5-1 and TRBJ2-2, with D unresolved. V was clipped by 0 bases and J by 4 bases, with 4 bases between them. The CDR3 consists of 13 residues. CDR1 and CDR2 (germline): SGHRS, YFSETQ. The CDR3 DNA is TGCGCCAGCAGCTTGGACGGCACCGGGGAGCTGTTTTTT. This sequence encodes CASSLDGTGELFF.

The chain recombines TRBV7-8 with TRBJ2-6; D not certain. The V gene's germline CDR1 is SGHVS and CDR2 FQNEAQ. The V end was cut by 2 bases, the J end by 4 bases, with 12 bases between. The CDR3 covers 16 residues. CDR3 in amino acids: CASSLLQLHGANVLTF. CDR3 in DNA: TGTGCCAGCAGCTTATTACAGCTTCACGGGGCCAACGTCCTGACTTTC.

The chain couples TRBV10-3 to TRBJ1-2; D remains unclear. The CDR3 is made up of 15 amino acids. Germline assignment: CDR1 ENHRY and CDR2 SYGVKD. V was clipped by 3 bases and J by 3 bases, with 14 bases between them. This CDR3 is CAISEGSGRYYGYTF. For the CDR3, the DNA is TGTGCCATCAGTGAAGGTTCAGGTAGATACTATGGCTACACCTTC.

V gene TRBV4-3 combines with J gene TRBJ2-1; 10 nucleotides line up with TRBD2. Germline values: CDR1 LGHNA, CDR2 YSLEER. The CDR3 has 19 residues. V shed 4 bases and J 0 bases; nucleotides not matched to a gene: 12. CDR3 amino acids: CASSRQLAGSLSSYNEQFF. CDR3 DNA: TGCGCCAGCAGCCGCCAACTAGCGGGATCCCTGAGCTCCTACAATGAGCAGTTCTTC.

This chain links TRBV5-6 with TRBJ2-7; 10 bases are a match to TRBD2. CDR1 and CDR2 (germline): SGHDT, YYEEEE. The CDR3 extends over 14 amino acids. Unmatched junction bases numbered 4, after V lost 1 base and J lost 6 bases. The CDR3 DNA is TGTGCCAGCAGCTTGCCGGGACTAGCGTTCGAGCAGTACTTC. Translation: CASSLPGLAFEQYF.

The chain is built from TRBV7-8 and TRBJ1-1; D gene ambiguous. Trimming pared 3 bases from V and 2 bases from J, leaving 10 bases between. Germline CDR1 and CDR2: SGHVS and FQNEAQ. This CDR3 spans 14 amino acids. Here the CDR3 DNA reads TGTGCCAGCAGCTTCGAGGGATCCAACACTGAAGCTTTCTTT. Translating it yields CASSFEGSNTEAFF.

The chain recombines TRBV5-1 with TRBJ1-1; D perhaps matches TRBD1 (5 bases). Germline V gene lookup returns CDR1 SGHRS and CDR2 YFSETQ. The CDR3 is 15 residues long. Trimming pared 2 bases from V and 4 bases from J, leaving 15 bases between. CDR3 coding DNA: TGCGCCAGCAGCTTAGAGGGACCTTCCTCCACTGAAGCTTTCTTT. This encodes CASSLEGPSSTEAFF.

V gene TRBV9 combines with J gene TRBJ2-3; a possible D gene is TRBD1 (5 bases). V gave up 3 bases and J gave up 3 bases, with 14 bases separating them. CDR1 and CDR2 (germline): SGDLS, YYNGEE. The CDR3 covers 15 residues. The CDR3 loop reads CASSEGPKGTDTQYF. CDR3 nucleotides: TGTGCCAGCAGCGAGGGGCCCAAGGGGACAGATACGCAGTATTTT. Supplemented by reference TRBV9 and TRBJ2-3, the full variable domain reads DSGVTQTPKHLITATGQRVTLRCSPRSGDLSVYWYQQSLDQGLQFLIQYYNGEERAKGNILERFSAQQFPDLHSELNLSSLELGDSALYFCASSEGPKGTDTQYFGPGTRLTVL.